This T cell receptor beta chain was profiled in a study of T-cell memory formation after mild COVID-19. One entry per CDR3 protein, called by TCRdb with MiXCR from the 5' RACE reads. Here the sample spans roughly 35,000 distinct CDR3 sequences, over 20% being singletons. This clonotype was detected a few times. J lost 0 bases, V lost 6 bases, and 5 bases had no gene match. Germline lookup yields CDR1 MNHEY and CDR2 SVGEGT. CDR3 length: 17 amino acids. The V gene is TRBV6-2 or TRBV6-3, the J gene TRBJ2-5, with TRBD2 matching 15 bases. Sequencing was performed on PBMCs or a T cell subset sorted from them (not recorded which). The sequence was obtained from an adult who had mild COVID-19 (a few samples of this study predate the infection). Cell type and time point are not known. The CDR3 loop reads CASRRWTSGRDQETQYF. In nucleotides, the CDR3 is TGTGCCAGCAGACGATGGACTAGCGGGAGGGACCAAGAGACCCAGTACTTC.